These T cell receptor beta chains were read from a single sample in a study of blood T cell repertoires in COVID-19. The repertoire was sequenced with immunoSEQ multiplex PCR; TCRdb's copy has only in-frame clones and lacks some. The sample includes 450,000 to 500,000 clones, 87% of them seen just once. The sequencing sample was made of PBMCs or T cells enriched from blood (not recorded which). The receptors shown here come from a woman between 18 and 29 years old who had recovered from COVID-19. The CDR3 runs from the conserved cysteine through the conserved F or W. The D gene is left open where the match is weak. Size values are once, few and many counts, or a class for expanded clones, and some rows have none.

.,TRBD1,TRBV18,TRBJ2-5,TGTGCCAGCGCCTTGATACAGGGGAGAGGCGAGACCCAGTACTTC,CASALIQGRGETQYF
.,.,TRBV30,TRBJ2-7,TGTGCCTGGAGTGTACAGGCCAAGTCCGGGGAGCAGTACTTC,CAWSVQAKSGEQYF
.,.,TRBV5-6,TRBJ1-1,TGTGCCAGCAGCGTCGGGACAAGGAACACTGAAGCTTTCTTT,CASSVGTRNTEAFF
.,TRBD1,TRBV7-8,TRBJ1-5,TGTGCCAGCAGCTTACTCACAGGGGACCCGAGCAATCAGCCCCAGCATTTT,CASSLLTGDPSNQPQHF
.,.,TRBV21-1,TRBJ1-2,TGTGCCAGCAGCAAAGGTGCCAACAGATTCTATGGCTACACCTTC,CASSKGANRFYGYTF
.,.,TRBV4-2,TRBJ1-1,TGTGCCAGCAGCCAAGATAGCTCCGGTTTCGTAGTCACACGGAACACTGAAGCTTTCTTT,CASSQDSSGFVVTRNTEAFF
.,.,TRBV11-2,TRBJ2-1,TGTGCCAGCAGCTTAGACTGGCGGAACAATGAGCAGTTCTTC,CASSLDWRNNEQFF
.,.,TRBV4-1,TRBJ1-2,TGCGCCAGCAGCCCTCCCGGGACATATGGCTACACCTTC,CASSPPGTYGYTF
once,TRBD1,TRBV19,TRBJ2-7,TGTGCCAGTAGCCCATACCCGGGACAGGGATCGGAGCGCTACGAGCAGTACTTC,CASSPYPGQGSERYEQYF
.,.,TRBV3-1/TRBV3-2,TRBJ2-3,TGTGCCAGCAGCCGATTGACGGCAGGGGATACGCAGTATTTT,CASSRLTAGDTQYF
.,.,TRBV29-1,TRBJ1-2,TGCAGCGTTGACCCTCCCCAGGGGACTAGCTATGGCTACACCTTC,CSVDPPQGTSYGYTF
.,TRBD1,TRBV5-1,TRBJ2-2,TGCGCCAGCAGCTTGTTGGGACAGCTGAACACCGGGGAGCTGTTTTTT,CASSLLGQLNTGELFF
.,TRBD1,TRBV5-6,TRBJ1-2,TGTGCCAGCAGCTTCAAAGGGGGCGGCTATGGCTACACCTTC,CASSFKGGGYGYTF
.,.,TRBV18,TRBJ2-7,TGTGCCAGCTCACCCCAGGGGAGAGGCGAGCAGTACTTC,CASSPQGRGEQYF
.,TRBD1,TRBV2,TRBJ2-7,TGTGCCAGCAGCCCCGGACAGGGGGGTTACGAGCAGTACTTC,CASSPGQGGYEQYF
.,TRBD1,TRBV5-1,TRBJ2-2,TGCGCCAGCAGCTTAACAGGGGATCCCACCGGGGAGCTGTTTTTT,CASSLTGDPTGELFF
.,.,TRBV27,TRBJ1-2,TGTGCCAGCAGTGGCAGGGACTATGGCTACACCTTC,CASSGRDYGYTF
.,.,TRBV30,TRBJ1-2,TGTGCCTGGAGTGTAAGGCAGGAGGATGGCTACACCTTC,CAWSVRQEDGYTF
few,TRBD2,TRBV3-1/TRBV3-2,TRBJ2-7,TGTGCCAGCAGCCGGGCTGGGGGGGGCTCCTACGAGCAGTACTTC,CASSRAGGGSYEQYF
.,TRBD1,TRBV5-6,TRBJ1-1,TGTGCCAGCAGCTTGGACCCGACAGGGGAAGAAGCTTTCTTT,CASSLDPTGEEAFF
.,.,TRBV5-3,TRBJ1-1,TGTGCCCCGCTGGTCGGAGCTTTCTTT,CAPLVGAFF
.,.,TRBV6-4,TRBJ2-3,TGTGCCAGCACAATAGCTAGCGTCGGGGTTAAGCGCACAGATACGCAGTATTTT,CASTIASVGVKRTDTQYF
.,.,TRBV4-2,TRBJ2-5,TGTGCCAGCAGCCAAGAGGGAACATCAAGGGGGGGAAAGACCCAGTACTTC,CASSQEGTSRGGKTQYF
once,.,TRBV30,TRBJ2-2,TGTGCCTGGAGCGGAGCATCAGGGTGGGCCGGGGAGCTGTTTTTT,CAWSGASGWAGELFF
.,TRBD1,TRBV7-2,TRBJ1-2,TGTGCCAGCAGCTTACCCACCGGGACAGTTTTCTATGGCTACACCTTC,CASSLPTGTVFYGYTF
.,TRBD1,TRBV30,TRBJ1-1,TGTGCCTGGGGTTCACCGGGACAGGGGTTGAACACTGAAGCTTTCTTT,CAWGSPGQGLNTEAFF
.,TRBD1,TRBV30,TRBJ2-2,TGTGCTTTTTCAGGAGGGCAGGGGGCCTCAGAAGACACCGGGGAGCTGTTTTTT,CAFSGGQGASEDTGELFF
.,TRBD1,TRBV2,TRBJ1-5,TGTGCCAGCAGGGAGACAGGGGCTGGCAATCAGCCCCAGCATTTT,CASRETGAGNQPQHF
.,.,TRBV28,TRBJ1-2,TGTGCCAGCAGTCGAGGGGGTAACTATGGCTACACCTTC,CASSRGGNYGYTF
.,.,TRBV15,TRBJ1-2,TGTGCCACCAGCAGAGATAACTCAGTGGGGGGGAATGGCTACACCTTC,CATSRDNSVGGNGYTF
once,.,TRBV24-1,TRBJ2-7,TGTGCCATGGGGCGATACGAGCAGTACTTC,CAMGRYEQYF
.,.,TRBV19,TRBJ2-4,TGTGCCACTAGGGGGAGCGGGTTAGCCAAAAACATTCAGTACTTC,CATRGSGLAKNIQYF
once,TRBD1,TRBV18,TRBJ1-1,TGTGCCAGCTCCGTAAGGGGGACAGGGGGCGAAGACACTGAAGCTTTCTTT,CASSVRGTGGEDTEAFF
.,TRBD1,TRBV30,TRBJ1-4,TGTGCCTGGCAAGGGACAGGGATTACTAATGAAAAACTGTTTTTT,CAWQGTGITNEKLFF
.,.,TRBV9,TRBJ1-3,TGTGCCAGCAGCGTCGGGGGGCTGAGGTCTGGAAACACCATATATTTT,CASSVGGLRSGNTIYF
once,.,TRBV7-2,TRBJ2-5,TGTGCCAGCAGCCGGGGAGTTCAAGAGACCCAGTACTTC,CASSRGVQETQYF
once,TRBD1,TRBV19,TRBJ2-7,TGTGCCAGTAGTATTTCCGGGACAGGTGGTTACGAGCAGTACTTC,CASSISGTGGYEQYF
.,TRBD1,TRBV10-3,TRBJ1-5,TGTGCCATCAGCCAGGGACAGGGGATAAAGAAAGATCAGCCCCAGCATTTT,CAISQGQGIKKDQPQHF
few,TRBD1,TRBV10-1,TRBJ1-1,TGCGCCAGCAGTGAGGAGGCAGGGGGAACTGAAGCTTTCTTT,CASSEEAGGTEAFF
.,TRBD1,TRBV4-2,TRBJ1-4,TGTGCCAGCAGCCAGGCCGACAGGGGAAAGGATGAAAAACTGTTTTTT,CASSQADRGKDEKLFF
.,TRBD1,TRBV7-3,TRBJ1-2,TGTGCCAGCAGCCCAGGACAGGGGGCGGTGAATGGCTACACCTTC,CASSPGQGAVNGYTF
few,.,TRBV21-1,TRBJ1-4,TGTGCCAGCATTCAGGGGCACGCAACTAATGAAAAACTGTTTTTT,CASIQGHATNEKLFF
.,TRBD1,TRBV28,TRBJ1-6,TGTGCCAGCACGTCAGGCACAGGGGTAGTATCACCCCTCCACTTT,CASTSGTGVVSPLHF
.,TRBD1,TRBV2,TRBJ1-1,TGTGCCAATAAGAGACCGGGACAGGGGGCTGAAGCTTTCTTT,CANKRPGQGAEAFF
.,.,TRBV7-2,TRBJ1-3,TGTGCCAGCAGCATGAGAAGCCGAGACACCATATATTTT,CASSMRSRDTIYF
.,.,TRBV5-1,TRBJ2-2,TGCGCCAGCAGCTTCTCCGGGACTGAGACCGGGGAGCTGTTTTTT,CASSFSGTETGELFF
few,.,TRBV7-6,TRBJ1-1,TGTGCCAGCAGCTTGAGGAGGGGGGGGCTAAACACTGAAGCTTTCTTT,CASSLRRGGLNTEAFF
.,.,TRBV5-1,TRBJ2-1,TGCGCCAGCACCGTTACAGGGATCAATGAGCAGTTCTTC,CASTVTGINEQFF
.,.,TRBV15,TRBJ1-5,TGTGCCACCAGCAGAGAAGGCGGGGGAAGGGGAGGGTTGCCCCAGCATTTT,CATSREGGGRGGLPQHF
.,.,TRBV28,TRBJ1-5,TGTGCCAGCAGAGCCGGAAGGTTAGGGGTATATCAGCCCCAGCATTTT,CASRAGRLGVYQPQHF
.,TRBD1,TRBV2,TRBJ1-6,TGTGCCAGCACCTTAGACAGGGTTGATTCACCCCTCCACTTT,CASTLDRVDSPLHF
few,.,TRBV4-1,TRBJ2-1,TGCGCCAGCAGCAGGGGGGGGAGCGGCTACAATGAGCAGTTCTTC,CASSRGGSGYNEQFF
.,.,TRBV4-2,TRBJ2-7,TGTGCCAGCAGCTCCCCTCGACTAGGAAACGAGCAGTACTTC,CASSSPRLGNEQYF
.,TRBD2,TRBV29-1,TRBJ2-5,TGCAGCGTTGAAGTGGGAGCTAGCGGGGGCTCGGAGACCCAGTACTTC,CSVEVGASGGSETQYF
.,TRBD1,TRBV19,TRBJ2-1,TGTGCCAGTGCCCTGGACAGGGGGCAAAATGAGCAGTTCTTC,CASALDRGQNEQFF